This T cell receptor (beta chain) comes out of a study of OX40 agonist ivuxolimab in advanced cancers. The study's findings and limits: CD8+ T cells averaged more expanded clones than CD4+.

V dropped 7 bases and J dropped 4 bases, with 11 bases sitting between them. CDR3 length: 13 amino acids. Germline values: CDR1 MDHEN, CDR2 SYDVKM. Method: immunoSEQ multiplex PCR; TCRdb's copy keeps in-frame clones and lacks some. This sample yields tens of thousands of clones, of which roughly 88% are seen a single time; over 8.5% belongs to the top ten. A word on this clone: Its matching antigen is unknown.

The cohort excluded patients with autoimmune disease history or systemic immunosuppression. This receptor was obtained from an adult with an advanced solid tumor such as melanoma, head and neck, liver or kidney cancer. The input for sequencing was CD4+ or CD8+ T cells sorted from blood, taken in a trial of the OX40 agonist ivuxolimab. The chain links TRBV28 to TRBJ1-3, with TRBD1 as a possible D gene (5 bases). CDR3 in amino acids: CASTPGRGNTIYF. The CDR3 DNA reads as TGTGCCAGCACCCCAGGGAGAGGAAACACCATATATTTT.